This T cell receptor (beta chain) was identified during a study of regulatory T cells in long-lasting Graves disease. Regarding the study as a whole: Persistent patients had more shared public clonotypes (fewer than 3,000) than new patients (about 880). Persistent Graves' patients had lower TCR diversity than newly diagnosed ones.

A few counts support this clonotype. The antigen is unknown. A much larger clone lies one base from this, so it may be a read error. As for time point: persistent/refractory GD, antithyroid drugs over 5 years with positive TRAb. TCR sequences were obtained from RNA taken from PBMCs. Roughly 8.6 milliliters of peripheral blood were drawn into EDTA tubes. CDR3 regions were amplified by Arm-PCR using iRepertoire HTBI primers to build TCR beta libraries. MiXCR was run by TCRdb on the multiplex PCR reads, yielding one entry per CDR3 protein. This table has around 400,000 distinct CDR3 sequences, roughly 25% appearing once. The material was peripheral blood mononuclear cells (PBMCs), obtained when the disease was refractory, from a patient treated with antithyroid drugs. The receptor was derived from a woman aged 40-49 years with Graves disease.

The CDR3: CSVGGQGSYEQYF. The CDR3, as DNA: TGCAGCGTTGGTGGACAGGGATCCTACGAGCAGTACTTC. J is TRBJ2-7 and V is TRBV29-1, with TRBD1 matching over 8 bases. The germline V gene has CDR1 SQVTM and CDR2 ANQGSEA. The CDR3 is made up of 13 amino acids. The ends lost 4 bases at V and 1 base at J; junction bases unmatched: 3.